The clone carrying this T cell receptor (beta chain) was picked up a small number of times. As yet, its antigen is unknown. Treatment described: roughly 11-day PBMC culture with coronavirus spike peptide pools or control peptides (ViraFEST assay). Each well held more than 1.5 million PBMCs in IL-2 (roughly 10 IU/ml) medium with about 10 ug/ml peptide pools. In germline, CDR1 is SGHVS, CDR2 FQNEAQ. The CDR3 runs 16 residues. Trimming shortened V by 3 bases and J by 6 bases, and 15 bases separated the two germline ends. The Oncomine TCR Beta short-read assay sequenced DNA from cultured CD4+ T cells. TCRdb redid the calling of the PCR reads with MiXCR, one entry per CDR3 protein. The sample carries approximately 15,000 distinct CDR3 sequences, around 30% recorded once. This sample is drawn from a study of vaccination and CD4 T cells after COVID-19. The wider study: Median time from COVID diagnosis to post-COVID sampling was over 85 days (35 to 161). Overlapping spike pools from SARS-CoV-2 and HCoV-NL63, HCoV-OC43 and HCoV-229E served as culture stimuli.

Findings of the study overall: The authors identified 304 of 307 vaccine-specific clones in convalescent patients as spike mono-reactive.

The material sequenced was cultured CD4+ T cells from blood. The chain links TRBV7-8 to TRBJ1-6; D may be TRBD1 (5 bases). This TCR derives from a human donor with COVID-19. This CDR3 reads CASSLGGGGGNSPLHF. In DNA form, the CDR3 reads TGTGCCAGCAGCTTGGGCGGGGGAGGAGGTAATTCACCCCTCCACTTT.